Shown below are 29 T cell receptor beta chains from a single sample sequenced in a study of human T cells and chemical hapten exposure. Time point denoted: patch test 1, 2 weeks after DPC sensitization. Treatment here: therapeutic diphenylcyclopropenone sensitization with weekly scalp DPC. TCRdb re-derived calls from the RACE reads in MiXCR, one entry per CDR3 protein. In the table there are roughly 180,000 distinct CDR3 sequences, 20% to 25% of which are singletons. The input for sequencing was whole blood, taken in connection with sensitization to the hapten diphenylcyclopropenone (DPC). These TCRs come from a woman in her 50s with alopecia areata. Some clones in this sample may be carry-over from other donors' samples.

The sample holds a few counts of this clonotype. This chain connects TRBV7-9 to TRBJ2-1; TRBD2 matches 10 bases. V was pared by 6 bases and J by 5 bases, with 7 bases of the junction left unmatched. Germline assignment: CDR1 SEHNR and CDR2 FQNEAQ (reference sequence). The CDR3 contains 15 residues. The chain's CDR3 is CASRGSGRGNNEQFF. In nucleotides, the CDR3 is TGTGCCAGCAGGGGAAGCGGGAGGGGTAACAATGAGCAGTTCTTC.

In its sample, this clonotype was seen a few times. V gene TRBV11-2 combines with J gene TRBJ1-1, with D possibly being TRBD1 (6 bases). V was trimmed by 6 bases and J by 0 bases, leaving 11 bases between them. Germline CDR1 reads SGHAT; CDR2 reads FQNNGV. The CDR3 spans 14 residues. In DNA, the CDR3 is TGTGCCAGCAGTCTAGCAGGGGTGAACACTGAAGCTTTCTTT. Translating it yields CASSLAGVNTEAFF. The entire variable domain, with the rest obtained from reference TRBV11-2 and TRBJ1-1, is as follows: EAGVAQSPRYKIIEKRQSVAFWCNPISGHATLYWYQQILGQGPKLLIQFQNNGVVDDSQLPKDRFSAERLKGVDSTLKIQPAKLEDSAVYLCASSLAGVNTEAFFGQGTRLTVV.

The chain combines TRBV12-3 or TRBV12-4 with TRBJ1-1; D gene uncertain. The CDR3 consists of 11 residues. Trimming cost V 2 bases and J 7 bases, with 5 bases left between them. The CDR3 DNA sequence: TGTGCCAGCAGTTTAAGGGATGAAGCTTTCTTT. The encoded protein is CASSLRDEAFF.

The rearrangement joins TRBV29-1 to TRBJ2-7; no clear D gene. Germline CDR1 SQVTM, CDR2 ANQGSEA. The CDR3 spans 14 residues. The V end lost 2 bases, the J end lost 4 bases, and 15 bases lay between the germline ends. The CDR3 nucleotides are TGCAGCGTTGAATTAGTCGGGCAGGCGTACGAGCAGTACTTC. Residues: CSVELVGQAYEQYF.

This clonotype was counted at least ten times. This chain connects TRBV20-1 to TRBJ1-2; D remains unclear. V gave up 4 bases and J gave up 0 bases, with 9 bases separating them. Germline V gene lookup returns CDR1 DFQATT and CDR2 SNEGSKA (reference sequence). CDR3 length: 13 amino acids. The CDR3 protein is CSATGPPNYGYTF. The DNA of the CDR3 is TGCAGTGCTACAGGCCCTCCTAACTATGGCTACACCTTC.

This clonotype was recorded a few times. The chain combines TRBV5-1 with TRBJ2-5, with D possibly TRBD1 on 8 matching bases. V lost 6 bases and J lost 2, with 17 bases in between. The CDR3 runs 15 residues. Germline V gene lookup returns CDR1 SGHRS and CDR2 YFSETQ. The CDR3: CASTKAGQAQETQYF. For the CDR3, the DNA is TGCGCCAGCACCAAAGCGGGACAGGCGCAAGAGACCCAGTACTTC.

The chain combines TRBV7-2 with TRBJ2-3; D gene uncertain. Germline-derived CDR1 and CDR2 are SGHTA and FQGNSA. Trimming left V 4 bases short and J 8 bases short, with 16 bases between. The CDR3 length is 14 residues. The CDR3 here is CASSSTAAAITQYF. CDR3 bases: TGTGCCAGCAGCTCGACGGCGGCTGCGATTACGCAGTATTTT.

The chain recombines TRBV7-8 with TRBJ2-1; TRBD1 or TRBD2 may be the D gene (5 bases each). V was trimmed by 5 bases and J by 6 bases, leaving 14 bases between them. The CDR3 contains 14 residues. From germline, CDR1 is SGHVS and CDR2 FQNEAQ. Written as DNA, the CDR3 is TGTGCCAGCAGCGTCGGGACCATAGCCAATGAGCAGTTCTTC. Its protein product is CASSVGTIANEQFF.

The genes are TRBV5-1 and TRBJ2-2; tentatively, D is TRBD2 (5 bases). This CDR3 spans 14 amino acids. Between the trimmed V and J ends, which lost 5 bases and 7 bases, there was a span of 15 bases. Germline CDR1 and CDR2: SGHRS and YFSETQ. CDR3 amino acids: CASSNPGGHGELFF. In DNA form, the CDR3 reads TGCGCCAGCAGTAACCCAGGAGGTCACGGGGAGCTGTTTTTT.

In this sample, this clonotype turned up many times. The V and J genes are TRBV5-1 and TRBJ2-2; no reliable D call. CDR3 length equals 17 residues. The V end lost 0 bases, the J end lost 0 bases, and 12 bases lay between the germline ends. Germline CDR1 is SGHRS and CDR2 is YFSETQ. For the CDR3, the DNA is TGCGCCAGCAGCTTGGCAGTAGGCTACCCGAACACCGGGGAGCTGTTTTTT. It encodes CASSLAVGYPNTGELFF.

This clonotype was detected ten times or more. The rearrangement uses TRBV28 and TRBJ1-1, with D perhaps TRBD1 (5 bases). This CDR3 is built from 13 residues. The V gene lost 7 bases and the J gene lost 4 bases, with 13 bases spanning the gap. Per the germline V gene, CDR1 is MDHEN and CDR2 is SYDVKM. The CDR3 sequence: CASKMGVSTEAFF. CDR3 DNA sequence: TGTGCCAGCAAAATGGGGGTTTCCACTGAAGCTTTCTTT.

The rearrangement uses TRBV5-1 and TRBJ2-4; 10 nucleotides align to TRBD1. Germline V gives CDR1 SGHRS, CDR2 YFSETQ. The trim removed 2 bases at V and 7 bases at J, leaving 15 bases unmatched. The CDR3 covers 18 residues. CDR3 coding DNA: TGCGCCAGCAGCTTTTCACCGGCCGGGACAGGGGACGTTAACATTCAGTACTTC. Encoded protein: CASSFSPAGTGDVNIQYF.

The chain recombines TRBV29-1 with TRBJ1-1; D gene ambiguous. With 4 bases removed from V and 6 bases from J, the gap between germline ends came to 15 bases. The CDR3 spans 13 residues. The V gene's germline CDR1 is SQVTM and CDR2 ANQGSEA. CDR3 in amino acids: CSVVLVYWAEAFF. The CDR3 DNA is TGCAGCGTTGTTCTAGTCTACTGGGCTGAAGCTTTCTTT.

This clonotype came up a few times. This chain joins TRBV2 and TRBJ2-4; D may be TRBD1 (6 bases). Germline V gene sequence: CDR1 SNHLY, CDR2 FYNNEI. The CDR3 contains 15 residues. V lost 4 bases, J lost 5 bases, and 15 bases lay in between. In nucleotides, the CDR3 is TGTGCCAGCAGTGGGACAGCCCTGGATGAAAACATTCAGTACTTC. This translates into CASSGTALDENIQYF.

There are a few counts of this clonotype. The chain links TRBV7-9 to TRBJ2-2; the match to TRBD1 covers 10 bases. The CDR3 spans 18 residues. After removal of 5 bases from V and 6 bases from J, the junction contained 15 bases not matched to a gene. CDR1 is SEHNR, CDR2 FQNEAQ, per germline (reference sequence). CDR3 in DNA: TGTGCCAGCAGCCAGGAATCCGGGACAGGGGAGCGGGCCGGGGAGCTGTTTTTT. It specifies CASSQESGTGERAGELFF.

The chain uses TRBV6-2 or TRBV6-3 and TRBJ2-1, with D maybe TRBD2 (6 bases). Germline assignment: CDR1 MNHEY and CDR2 SVGEGT. V lost 6 bases to trimming and J lost 2 bases, with 20 bases between them. The CDR3 has 17 residues. Here the CDR3 reads CASSHGSSMLAYNEQFF. In DNA, the CDR3 is TGTGCCAGCAGCCACGGGAGTAGCATGTTGGCCTACAATGAGCAGTTCTTC.

The V call is TRBV19, the J call TRBJ1-2; weak D call: TRBD1 (6 bases). The CDR3 runs 13 residues. Germline CDR1 LNHDA, CDR2 SQIVND (reference sequence). The V end was cut by 7 bases, the J end by 4 bases, with 13 bases between. The CDR3, as DNA: TGTGCCAGTAACACCGACAGGACCTATGGCTACACCTTC. Encoded protein: CASNTDRTYGYTF.

In its sample, this clonotype was seen a few times. The chain joins TRBV29-1 to TRBJ1-2; no definite D call. The germline gives CDR1 SQVTM, CDR2 ANQGSEA. The CDR3 loop spans 14 amino acids. V was shortened by 4 bases and J by 0 bases, with 12 bases between the two germline ends. The CDR3 loop reads CSVGPMGANYGYTF. Written as DNA, the CDR3 is TGCAGCGTTGGGCCAATGGGAGCTAACTATGGCTACACCTTC.

The sample holds a few counts of this clonotype. The chain combines TRBV5-1 with TRBJ2-5; 8 nucleotides align to TRBD2. V shed 0 bases and J 3 bases; nucleotides not matched to a gene: 10. CDR3 length equals 17 residues. Germline V gives CDR1 SGHRS, CDR2 YFSETQ. CDR3 DNA: TGCGCCAGCAGCTTGGGTGCGCTCACTAGCGGCAAAGAGACCCAGTACTTC. It encodes CASSLGALTSGKETQYF. The full variable domain, in which reference TRBV5-1 and TRBJ2-5 provide the parts outside the CDR3, is KAGVTQTPRYLIKTRGQQVTLSCSPISGHRSVSWYQQTPGQGLQFLFEYFSETQRNKGNFPGRFSGRQFSNSRSEMNVSTLELGDSALYLCASSLGALTSGKETQYFGPGTRLLVL.

The table lists this clonotype with a count of one. V usage is TRBV6-2 or TRBV6-3 and J usage is TRBJ2-7; D gene ambiguous. Per the germline V gene, CDR1 is MNHEY and CDR2 is SVGEGT. The CDR3 spans 12 residues. The germline V and J ends were trimmed by 8 bases and 1 base, with 9 bases remaining between them. The CDR3 here is CASGQASYEQYF. CDR3 nucleotides: TGTGCCAGCGGCCAAGCGTCCTACGAGCAGTACTTC.

This clonotype has a handful of counts. V and J are TRBV9 and TRBJ2-1; D uncertain. This CDR3 contains 12 residues. Germline CDR1 and CDR2: SGDLS and YYNGEE. The ends were cut back, 0 bases at V and 9 bases at J, with 7 bases in the middle. The CDR3 here is CASSVDYGEQFF. The CDR3 nucleotides read TGTGCCAGCAGCGTAGACTACGGTGAGCAGTTCTTC.

There are a few counts of this clonotype. The chain joins TRBV10-3 to TRBJ1-2, with D unresolved. Germline V CDR1 and CDR2: ENHRY, SYGVKD. The CDR3 is 13 amino acids. Trimming pared 0 bases from V and 6 bases from J, leaving 8 bases between. CDR3 DNA sequence: TGTGCCATCAGTGAGTCGAGCAGGAATGGCTACACCTTC. The encoded protein is CAISESSRNGYTF.

This clonotype showed up just a few times. The V gene is TRBV9, the J gene TRBJ2-3; tentatively, D is TRBD2 (5 bases). The CDR3 sequence is 14 residues long. Germline V gene sequence: CDR1 SGDLS, CDR2 YYNGEE. Trimming took off 3 bases at V and 4 bases at J, with 12 bases between the two ends. For the CDR3, the DNA is TGTGCCAGCAGCGGCCGGGGTAACGCAGATACGCAGTATTTT. Residues: CASSGRGNADTQYF.

There are a few counts of this clonotype. This sequence joins TRBV6-1 and TRBJ2-1; D could derive from TRBD1 or TRBD2 (5 bases each). This CDR3 contains 14 residues. Per the germline V gene, CDR1 is MNHNS and CDR2 is SASEGT. V was clipped by 4 bases and J by 9 bases, with 16 bases between them. The DNA for the CDR3 is TGTGCCAGCAGTGGAGACCCGGGGCCGTTTGAGCAGTTCTTC. Protein product: CASSGDPGPFEQFF.

This clonotype came up a few times. V gene TRBV28 combines with J gene TRBJ2-7; no firm D call. V dropped 8 bases and J dropped 0 bases, with 8 bases sitting between them. Germline CDR1 and CDR2: MDHEN and SYDVKM. This CDR3 spans 12 amino acids. The DNA of the CDR3 is TGTGCCAGCGCCACAGCCTCCTACGAGCAGTACTTC. Amino acid sequence: CASATASYEQYF.

The V and J genes are TRBV18 and TRBJ1-4; no clear D gene. The CDR3 has 13 residues. Germline V gene data show CDR1 as KGHSH and CDR2 as LQKENI. Trimming stripped 6 bases from V and 8 bases from J, with 13 bases between. CDR3 region: CASSITIVEKLFF. The CDR3 nucleotides read TGTGCCAGCTCGATCACCATAGTGGAAAAACTGTTTTTT. The full variable domain, completed using reference TRBV18 and TRBJ1-4, is NAGVMQNPRHLVRRRGQEARLRCSPMKGHSHVYWYRQLPEEGLKFMVYLQKENIIDESGMPKERFSAEFPKEGPSILRIQQVVRGDSAAYFCASSITIVEKLFFGSGTQLSVL.

V and J are TRBV6-6 and TRBJ1-3; no reliable D call. Germline-derived CDR1 and CDR2 are MNHNY and SVGAGI (reference sequence). The CDR3 runs 15 residues. Trimming removed 8 bases at V and 0 bases at J, with 14 bases between. The CDR3, as DNA: TGTGCCAGCTGCAGCGGGCCTTTCTCTGGAAACACCATATATTTT. This translates into CASCSGPFSGNTIYF.

The table lists this clonotype with a few counts. This chain connects TRBV7-2 to TRBJ1-6; D is uncertain. Looked up from germline, CDR1 is SGHTA and CDR2 is FQGNSA. Deletions cut 3 bases from V and 8 bases from J, with 5 bases between. This CDR3 is 12 amino acids long. Here the CDR3 reads CASSLSDSPLHF. In DNA, the CDR3 is TGTGCCAGCAGCTTGTCGGATTCACCCCTCCACTTT.

This clonotype was counted only a few times. The rearrangement joins TRBV12-3 or TRBV12-4 to TRBJ2-7, with a possible D match to TRBD2 (6 bases). With 6 bases removed from V and 3 bases from J, the gap between germline ends came to 15 bases. The CDR3 contains 14 residues. The CDR3 nucleotides read TGTGCCAGCAGACGACTGGGTAGCGGCTACGAGCAGTACTTC. It specifies CASRRLGSGYEQYF.